This T cell receptor beta chain originates from a study of blood T cell repertoires in COVID-19. About the study: Samples of COVID-19 (acute and convalescent) were obtained from the United States, Italy and Spain. The analysed material was cDNA or gDNA that came from T cells, B-cell-depleted T cells, or PBMCs.

CDR1 is LNHDA, CDR2 SQIVND, per germline (reference sequence). This CDR3 has 14 amino acids. V shed 6 bases and J 6 bases; nucleotides not matched to a gene: 9. As processed by the authors: Reference gene primer amplification gave estimated nucleated cell counts. Measured with immunoSEQ multiplex PCR; TCRdb has only the in-frame clones, and not every one. V, J and clone size derive from that table, while D and trimming were established from the DNA sequence. The data show about 120,000 clones, with around 84% seen just once and under 4% held by the top ten. The sample holds a few counts of this clone.

The chain carries TRBV19 and TRBJ2-7; TRBD2 agrees at 9 bases. The sequence was obtained from a woman aged 30 to 39 who had recovered from COVID-19. Sequenced: PBMCs or T cells enriched from blood (not recorded which). CDR3 sequence reads: CASSLPGLASEQYF. CDR3 nucleotide sequence: TGTGCCAGTAGCTTACCGGGACTAGCATCCGAGCAGTACTTC.